The 10 T cell receptor beta chains below were found in one sample sequenced in a study of T cells in Graves' hyperthyroidism and ophthalmopathy. Using RNA transcripts as the source, TCR beta CDR3 regions were amplified. An initial round of RT-PCR targeting the TCR CDR3 relied on the HTBI primer set. TCRdb redid the calling of the multiplex PCR reads with MiXCR, one entry per CDR3 protein. The sample consists of 250,000 or so distinct CDR3 sequences, roughly 15% of them appearing once. The sequenced material came from blood. These receptors were obtained from a woman in her 50s with Graves' hyperthyroidism that later progressed to Graves' ophthalmopathy.

The genes are TRBV5-1 and TRBJ1-1; D is unresolved. The CDR3 sequence is 14 residues long. From germline, CDR1 is SGHRS and CDR2 YFSETQ. V was cut by 4 bases and J by 1 base, with 11 bases left in between. The CDR3: CASSLHQPNTEAFF. Here the CDR3 DNA reads TGCGCCAGCAGCCTACACCAGCCGAACACTGAAGCTTTCTTT.

This clonotype was counted a single time. The gene calls are TRBV7-8 and TRBJ2-5; 14 positions match TRBD2. The germline V gene has CDR1 SGHVS and CDR2 FQNEAQ. The ends lost 7 bases at V and 5 bases at J; junction bases unmatched: 21. This CDR3 is 20 amino acids long. The CDR3 bases are TGTGCCAGCACCTTCCAGGGTAGCACCGGGACTAGCGGGAGCGGTGAGACCCAGTACTTC. Protein sequence: CASTFQGSTGTSGSGETQYF.

This clonotype was observed many times. The J gene is TRBJ2-2, the V gene TRBV27; 10 bases align to TRBD2. CDR3 size: 16 residues. In germline, CDR1 is MNHEY, CDR2 SMNVEV (reference sequence). V trimming: 7 bases; J trimming: 6 bases; junction bases outside the gene matches: 11. The CDR3 DNA reads as TGTGCCAGCAATAACCCGGGACTAGCGATCGCCGGGGAGCTGTTTTTT. It encodes CASNNPGLAIAGELFF.

This clonotype was found many times. The gene calls are TRBV28 and TRBJ2-2; possibly TRBD1 for D (5 bases). The V gene lost 10 bases and the J gene lost 2 bases, with 14 bases spanning the gap. Germline V gives CDR1 MDHEN, CDR2 SYDVKM. The CDR3 extends over 14 amino acids. CDR3 sequence (DNA): TGTGCCATACGAAGGGGCGCCAACACCGGGGAGCTGTTTTTT. Protein sequence: CAIRRGANTGELFF.

This clonotype was seen ten or more times. The CDR3 is CASVKSGGGRAGETQYF. In DNA, the CDR3 is TGTGCCAGCGTAAAATCCGGTGGCGGGAGGGCCGGGGAGACCCAGTACTTC. The gene calls are TRBV28 and TRBJ2-5; 9 bases match TRBD2. V lost 8 bases and J lost 5; bases outside the gene matches: 18. Germline lookup yields CDR1 MDHEN and CDR2 SYDVKM. This CDR3 contains 17 residues.

This clonotype was seen at least ten times. CDR3 protein: CSARGRSSYNEQFF. The CDR3 DNA reads as TGCAGTGCTAGAGGGCGGTCGTCCTACAATGAGCAGTTCTTC. J is TRBJ2-1 and V is TRBV20-1; D unresolved. Germline CDR1 is DFQATT and CDR2 is SNEGSKA (reference sequence). CDR3 length: 14 residues. Trimming cost V 1 base and J 1 base, with 8 bases left between them.

The gene calls are TRBV14 and TRBJ2-6; 7 nucleotides match TRBD1. CDR3 length: 16 residues. From germline, CDR1 is SGHDN and CDR2 FVKESK. Trimming removed 2 bases from V and 4 bases from J; junction bases left unmatched: 5. In nucleotides, the CDR3 is TGTGCCAGCAGCCAAACAGGGGAAACCGGGGCCAACGTCCTGACTTTC. This codes for CASSQTGETGANVLTF.

This clonotype was counted many times. The chain joins TRBV5-1 to TRBJ2-1; D remains ambiguous. The ends were cut back, 0 bases at V and 8 bases at J, with 9 bases in the middle. Germline V gene sequence: CDR1 SGHRS, CDR2 YFSETQ. This CDR3 is built from 13 residues. Here the CDR3 DNA reads TGCGCCAGCAGCTTGGCCGTAAGCGATGAGCAGTTCTTC. Residues: CASSLAVSDEQFF.

This clonotype has at least ten counts. The V call is TRBV5-1, the J call TRBJ2-1, with unresolved D. Trimming removed 0 bases at V and 0 bases at J, with 7 bases between. The CDR3 covers 15 residues. Germline loops: CDR1 SGHRS, CDR2 YFSETQ. The CDR3 is CASSLGLTSYNEQFF. The CDR3 DNA reads TGCGCCAGCAGCTTGGGGCTGACCTCCTACAATGAGCAGTTCTTC. The full variable domain, rest sourced from reference TRBV5-1 and TRBJ2-1, is KAGVTQTPRYLIKTRGQQVTLSCSPISGHRSVSWYQQTPGQGLQFLFEYFSETQRNKGNFPGRFSGRQFSNSRSEMNVSTLELGDSALYLCASSLGLTSYNEQFFGPGTRLTVL.

This clonotype was picked up many times. The chain joins TRBV7-3 to TRBJ1-1; TRBD1 might be the D (5 bases). The germline CDR1 and CDR2 sequences are SGHTA and FQGTGA. This CDR3 has 14 amino acids. Trimming removed 7 bases at V and 1 base at J, with 13 bases between. CDR3 sequence reads: CASTVGGGNTEAFF. The CDR3 DNA sequence: TGTGCCAGCACTGTCGGGGGAGGGAACACTGAAGCTTTCTTT.